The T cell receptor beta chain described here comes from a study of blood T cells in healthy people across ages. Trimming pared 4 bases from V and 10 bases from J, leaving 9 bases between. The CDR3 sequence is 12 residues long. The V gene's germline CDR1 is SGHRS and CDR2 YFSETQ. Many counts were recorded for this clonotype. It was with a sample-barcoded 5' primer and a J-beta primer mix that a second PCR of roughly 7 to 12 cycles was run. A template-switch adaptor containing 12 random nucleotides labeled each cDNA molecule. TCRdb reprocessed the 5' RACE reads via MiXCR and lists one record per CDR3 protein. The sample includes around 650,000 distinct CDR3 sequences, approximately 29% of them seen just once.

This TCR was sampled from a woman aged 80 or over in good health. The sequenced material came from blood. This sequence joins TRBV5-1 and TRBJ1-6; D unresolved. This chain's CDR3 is CASSHENSPLHF. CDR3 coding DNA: TGCGCCAGCAGCCATGAAAACTCACCCCTCCACTTT.